This TCR beta chain appears in the sequencing data of a study of blood T cells in healthy people across ages. Study-wide points: Changes in expanded clonotypes were possibly confounded, as the CMV status of donors was unknown. A roughly linear fall in TCR beta diversity per million T cells was seen with increasing age.

The trim removed 5 bases at V and 0 bases at J, leaving 13 bases unmatched. The CDR3 length is 18 residues. CDR1 and CDR2 from the germline V gene are DFQATT and SNEGSKA (reference sequence). Comment on this clonotype: Its target is not known.

With a J-beta primer mix and a sample-barcoded 5' primer, a second PCR ran roughly 6 to 12 cycles. TCRdb independently ran MiXCR on the 5' RACE reads; one entry per CDR3 protein. The data hold 1,500,000 or so distinct CDR3 sequences, with around 55% observed a single time. The chain uses TRBV20-1 and TRBJ2-1, with 10 bases matching TRBD2. Material for sequencing was blood. The TCR comes from a man aged 18 to 35 in good health. The CDR3 protein is CSAFGSSGRVSSYNEQFF. In DNA form, the CDR3 reads TGCAGTGCTTTCGGGTCCAGCGGGAGGGTAAGCTCCTACAATGAGCAGTTCTTC.